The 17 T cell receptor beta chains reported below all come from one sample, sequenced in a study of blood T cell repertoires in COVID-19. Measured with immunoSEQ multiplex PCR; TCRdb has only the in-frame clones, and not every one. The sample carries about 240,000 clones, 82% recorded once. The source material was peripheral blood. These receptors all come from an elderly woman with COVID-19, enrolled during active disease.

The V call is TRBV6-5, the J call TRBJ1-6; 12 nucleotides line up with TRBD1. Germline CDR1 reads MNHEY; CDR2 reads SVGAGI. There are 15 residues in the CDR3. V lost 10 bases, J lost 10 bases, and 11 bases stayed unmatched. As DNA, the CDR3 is TGTGCCACCTCCGGGACAGGGGGCACAAGGTCACCCCTCCACTTT. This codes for CATSGTGGTRSPLHF.

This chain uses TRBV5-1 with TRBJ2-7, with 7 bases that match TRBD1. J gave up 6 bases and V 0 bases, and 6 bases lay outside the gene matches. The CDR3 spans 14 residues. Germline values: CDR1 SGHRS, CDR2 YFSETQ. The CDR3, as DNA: TGCGCCAGCAGCTTGGAGAGGGGGCTCGGCGAGCAGTACTTC. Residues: CASSLERGLGEQYF.

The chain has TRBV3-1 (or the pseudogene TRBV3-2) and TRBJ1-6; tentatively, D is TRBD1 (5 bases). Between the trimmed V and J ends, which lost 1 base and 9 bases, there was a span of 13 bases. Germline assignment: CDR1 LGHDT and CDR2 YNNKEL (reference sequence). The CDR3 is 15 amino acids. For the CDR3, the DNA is TGTGCCAGCAGCCAAGGGTGGGACTCGAGTTCACCCCTCCACTTT. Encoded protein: CASSQGWDSSSPLHF.

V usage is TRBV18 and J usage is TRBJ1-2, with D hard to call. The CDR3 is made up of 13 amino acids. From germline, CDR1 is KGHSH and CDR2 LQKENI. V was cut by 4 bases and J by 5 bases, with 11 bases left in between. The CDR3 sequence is CASSQTEEYGYTF. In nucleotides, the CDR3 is TGTGCCAGCTCACAAACGGAGGAGTATGGCTACACCTTC.

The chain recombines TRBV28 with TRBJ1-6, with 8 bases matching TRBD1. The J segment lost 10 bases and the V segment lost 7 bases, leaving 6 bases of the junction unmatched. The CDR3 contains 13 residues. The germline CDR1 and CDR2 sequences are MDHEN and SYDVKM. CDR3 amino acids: CASTGQGDSPLHF. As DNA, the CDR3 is TGTGCCAGCACCGGACAGGGAGACTCACCCCTCCACTTT.

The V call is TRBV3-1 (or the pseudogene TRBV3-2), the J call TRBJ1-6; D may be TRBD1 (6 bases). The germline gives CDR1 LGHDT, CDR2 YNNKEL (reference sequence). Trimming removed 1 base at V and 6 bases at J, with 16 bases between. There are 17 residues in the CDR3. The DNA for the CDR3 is TGTGCCAGCAGCCAAGGTACCTGGACAGCCCTTAATTCACCCCTCCACTTT. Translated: CASSQGTWTALNSPLHF.

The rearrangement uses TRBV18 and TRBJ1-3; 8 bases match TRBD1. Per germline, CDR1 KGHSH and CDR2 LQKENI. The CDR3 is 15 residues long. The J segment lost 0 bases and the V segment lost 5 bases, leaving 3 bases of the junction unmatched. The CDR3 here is CASSYGTGSGNTIYF. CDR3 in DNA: TGTGCCAGCTCATACGGGACAGGCTCTGGAAACACCATATATTTT.

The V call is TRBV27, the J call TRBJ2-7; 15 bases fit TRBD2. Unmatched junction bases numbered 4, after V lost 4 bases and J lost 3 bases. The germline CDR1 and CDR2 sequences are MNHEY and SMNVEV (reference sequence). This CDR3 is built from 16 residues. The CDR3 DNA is TGTGCCAGCAGTTCGGGGACTAGCGGGGGGTTCTACGAGCAGTACTTC. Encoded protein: CASSSGTSGGFYEQYF.

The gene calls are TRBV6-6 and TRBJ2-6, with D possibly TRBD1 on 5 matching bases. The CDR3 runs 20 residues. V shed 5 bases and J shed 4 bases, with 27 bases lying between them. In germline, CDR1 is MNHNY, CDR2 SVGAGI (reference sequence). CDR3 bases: TGTGCCAGCAGTCCGACAGTAGGAGCTAGTTCAGCTGCGGGGGCCAACGTCCTGACTTTC. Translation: CASSPTVGASSAAGANVLTF.

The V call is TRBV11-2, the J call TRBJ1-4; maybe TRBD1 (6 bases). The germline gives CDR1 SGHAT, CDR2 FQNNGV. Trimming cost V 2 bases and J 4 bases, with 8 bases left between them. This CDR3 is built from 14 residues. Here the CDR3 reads CASSLTRGNEKLFF. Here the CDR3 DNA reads TGTGCCAGCAGCTTAACCAGGGGTAATGAAAAACTGTTTTTT.

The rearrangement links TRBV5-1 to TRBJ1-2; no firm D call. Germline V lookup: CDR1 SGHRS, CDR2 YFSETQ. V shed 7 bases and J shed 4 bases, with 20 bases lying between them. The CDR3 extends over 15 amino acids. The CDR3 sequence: CASSSGSASFYGYTF. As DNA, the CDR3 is TGCGCCAGCTCCTCGGGGTCCGCATCCTTCTATGGCTACACCTTC.

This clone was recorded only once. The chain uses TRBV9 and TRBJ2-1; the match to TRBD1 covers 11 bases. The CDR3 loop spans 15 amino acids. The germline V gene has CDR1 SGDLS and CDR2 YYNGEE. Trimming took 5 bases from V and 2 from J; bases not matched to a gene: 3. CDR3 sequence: CASRGGQGAYNEQFF. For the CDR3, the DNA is TGTGCCAGCAGAGGGGGACAGGGGGCCTACAATGAGCAGTTCTTC.

The CDR3 region is CAWTGGSDTQYF. The CDR3 DNA follows: TGTGCCTGGACCGGGGGATCAGATACGCAGTATTTT. The J gene is TRBJ2-3, the V gene TRBV30; D is perhaps TRBD2 (6 bases). V dropped 4 bases and J dropped 4 bases, with 9 bases sitting between them. CDR1 GTSNPN and CDR2 SVGIG come from the germline V gene (reference sequence). The length of the CDR3 is 12 residues.

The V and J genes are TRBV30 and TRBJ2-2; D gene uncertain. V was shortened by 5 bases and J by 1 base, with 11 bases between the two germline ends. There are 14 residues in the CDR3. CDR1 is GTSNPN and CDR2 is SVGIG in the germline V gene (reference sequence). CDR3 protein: CAWGKLLNTGELFF. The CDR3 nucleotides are TGTGCCTGGGGGAAACTTTTGAACACCGGGGAGCTGTTTTTT.

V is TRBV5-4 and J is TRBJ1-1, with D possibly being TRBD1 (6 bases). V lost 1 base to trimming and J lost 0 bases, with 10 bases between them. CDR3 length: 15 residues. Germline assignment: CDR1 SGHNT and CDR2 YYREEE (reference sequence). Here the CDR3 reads CASSLNGGLNTEAFF. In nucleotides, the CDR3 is TGTGCCAGCAGCTTGAATGGGGGCCTGAACACTGAAGCTTTCTTT.

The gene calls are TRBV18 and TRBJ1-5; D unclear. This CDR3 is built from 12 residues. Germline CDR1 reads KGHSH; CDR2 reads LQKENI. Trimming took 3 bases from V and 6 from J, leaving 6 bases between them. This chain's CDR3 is CASSPPVQPQHF. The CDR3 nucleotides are TGTGCCAGCTCACCCCCCGTTCAGCCCCAGCATTTT.

The CDR3 DNA reads as TGTGCCAGCAAGAGGCAGGGGGATCAGCCCCAGCATTTT. Translating it yields CASKRQGDQPQHF. The chain couples TRBV2 to TRBJ1-5; 7 bases are a match to TRBD1. Germline V gene data show CDR1 as SNHLY and CDR2 as FYNNEI. The CDR3 covers 13 residues. The V gene end was trimmed by 7 bases and the J gene end by 5 bases; junction bases not matched to a gene: 5. Full variable domain (rest looked up from reference TRBV2 and TRBJ1-5): EPEVTQTPSHQVTQMGQEVILRCVPISNHLYFYWYRQILGQKVEFLVSFYNNEISEKSEIFDDQFSVERPDGSNFTLKIRSTKLEDSAMYFCASKRQGDQPQHFGDGTRLSIL.